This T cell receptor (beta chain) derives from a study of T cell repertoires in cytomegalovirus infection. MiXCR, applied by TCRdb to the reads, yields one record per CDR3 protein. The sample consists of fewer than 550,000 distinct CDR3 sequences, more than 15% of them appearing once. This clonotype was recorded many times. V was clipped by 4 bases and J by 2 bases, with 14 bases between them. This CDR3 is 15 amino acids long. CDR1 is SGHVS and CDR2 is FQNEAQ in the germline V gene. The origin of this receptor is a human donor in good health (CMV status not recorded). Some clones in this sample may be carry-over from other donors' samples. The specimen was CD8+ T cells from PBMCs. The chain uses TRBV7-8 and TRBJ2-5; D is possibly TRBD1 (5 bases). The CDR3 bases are TGTGCCAGCAGCTCAGGGTTAGGATCTCAAGAGACCCAGTACTTC. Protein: CASSSGLGSQETQYF.